Presented here are 7 T cell receptor beta chains from one specimen sequenced in a study of cytomegalovirus exposure and HLA in healthy donors (dated by TCRdb to about 2017). Library prep was done by the immunoSEQ multiplex PCR assay. A mixture of 60 forward primers for TCR Vbeta segments and 13 reverse primers for TCR Jbeta segments was used in the multiplex PCR. TCRdb obtained this table from immuneACCESS and retained in-frame rearrangements with V and J assigned. These tables miss some clones; where compared with another copy, unresolved V genes account for less than half of the shortfall, and the remainder is unexplained. Recorded for this sample are under 70,000 clones; 65% to 70% of them occurred a single time. The ten largest clones add up to approximately 2% of the sample. Sequenced material: PBMCs. These receptors came from a woman aged 30 to 39 in good health and CMV-seronegative.

The V call is TRBV30, the J call TRBJ2-7; a weak D match, TRBD2 (5 bases). Germline CDR1 GTSNPN, CDR2 SVGIG (reference sequence). Between the trimmed V and J ends, which lost 1 base and 2 bases, there was a span of 21 bases. This CDR3 comprises 17 residues. The CDR3: CAWSEVRVGTGAYEQYF. In DNA, the CDR3 is TGTGCCTGGAGTGAGGTTCGGGTGGGAACCGGGGCCTACGAGCAGTACTTC. The full variable domain, rest sourced from reference TRBV30 and TRBJ2-7, is SQTIHQWPATLVQPVGSPLSLECTVEGTSNPNLYWYRQAAGRGLQLLFYSVGIGQISSEVPQNLSASRPQDRQFILSSKKLLLSDSGFYLCAWSEVRVGTGAYEQYFGPGTRLTVT.

The chain carries TRBV14 and TRBJ1-2; no clear D gene. This CDR3 region has 13 residues. V lost 4 bases, J lost 8 bases, and 14 bases lay in between. The germline V gene encodes CDR1 SGHDN and CDR2 FVKESK. The CDR3 protein is CASSPRGGLGYTF. In DNA form, the CDR3 reads TGTGCCAGCAGCCCTCGGGGAGGGTTAGGCTACACCTTC.

This clone turned up a few times. The rearrangement uses TRBV19 and TRBJ1-5; 9 bases are a match to TRBD1. This CDR3 spans 13 amino acids. V shed 4 bases and J 9 bases; nucleotides not matched to a gene: 4. Germline CDR1 and CDR2: LNHDA and SQIVND (reference sequence). The CDR3 sequence: CASSTDRGWPQHF. CDR3 coding DNA: TGTGCCAGTAGTACGGACAGGGGTTGGCCCCAGCATTTT.

The chain uses TRBV4-2 and TRBJ2-5, with 11 positions matching TRBD1. Germline CDR1 is LGHNA and CDR2 is YNFKEQ. After removal of 2 bases from V and 5 bases from J, the junction contained 7 bases not matched to a gene. The CDR3 has 16 amino acids. The CDR3 DNA reads as TGTGCCAGCAGCCAACCGGGACAGGGGGTCGGGGAGACCCAGTACTTC. Encoded protein: CASSQPGQGVGETQYF.

This clone showed up just a few times. The chain recombines TRBV12-5 with TRBJ1-5; 11 positions match TRBD1. Germline CDR1 is LGHNT and CDR2 is FRNRAP. V lost 6 bases to trimming and J lost 7 bases; unmatched junction nucleotides: 5. There are 14 residues in the CDR3. CDR3 amino acids: CASGRTGGGQPQHF. DNA for the CDR3: TGTGCTAGTGGGCGGACAGGGGGCGGGCAGCCCCAGCATTTT. Complete variable domain (other parts from reference TRBV12-5 and TRBJ1-5): DARVTQTPRHKVTEMGQEVTMRCQPILGHNTVFWYRQTMMQGLELLAYFRNRAPLDDSGMPKDRFSAEMPDATLATLKIQPSEPRDSAVYFCASGRTGGGQPQHFGDGTRLSIL.

V usage is TRBV6-1 and J usage is TRBJ1-1; D may be TRBD1 (6 bases). Germline CDR1 is MNHNS and CDR2 is SASEGT. There are 13 residues in the CDR3. Trimming shortened V by 7 bases and J by 1 base, and 10 bases separated the two germline ends. This CDR3 is CASTLGGNTEAFF. Here the CDR3 DNA reads TGTGCCAGCACCCTAGGGGGGAACACTGAAGCTTTCTTT.

The count of this clone is one. V gene TRBV10-2 combines with J gene TRBJ2-5, with TRBD2 identical over 10 bases. The ends lost 4 bases at V and 4 bases at J; junction bases unmatched: 3. The CDR3 has 14 residues. Germline CDR1 and CDR2: WSHSY and SAAADI. CDR3 region: CASSGAGGRETQYF. DNA for the CDR3: TGCGCCAGCAGTGGAGCGGGGGGGCGAGAGACCCAGTACTTC.